These 7 T cell receptor beta chains came from one sample sequenced in a study of shared clonotypes between healthy human individuals. Repertoires were generated with immunoSEQ multiplex PCR, while TCRdb's copy carries only in-frame clones and drops some. The sample shows fewer than 1.4 million clones, roughly 74% of them seen only once. Sequenced input: memory CD4+ T cells from PBMCs. As for subset: CD45RA-negative fraction. The receptor source for this set is a man younger than 35 in good health. Some clones in this sample may be carry-over from other donors' samples.

This rearrangement joins TRBV27 to TRBJ2-7; no reliable D call. Germline values: CDR1 MNHEY, CDR2 SMNVEV (reference sequence). The V and J ends lost 4 bases and 3 bases respectively, with 13 bases between them. This CDR3 is 14 amino acids long. The CDR3 nucleotides read TGTGCCAGCAGTTCCGGCGGAGTAGACTACGAGCAGTACTTC. Translation gives CASSSGGVDYEQYF.

The V call is TRBV19, the J call TRBJ1-6; no definite D call. There are 14 residues in the CDR3. The V end lost 5 bases, the J end lost 7 bases, and 12 bases lay between the germline ends. Germline assignment: CDR1 LNHDA and CDR2 SQIVND (reference sequence). CDR3 in amino acids: CASSYRGANSPLHF. The CDR3 DNA sequence: TGTGCCAGTAGTTACCGGGGTGCAAATTCACCCCTCCACTTT.

This clone showed up just once. The J gene is TRBJ2-7, the V gene TRBV6-6, with D uncertain. Trimming pared 2 bases from V and 2 bases from J, leaving 4 bases between. Germline V gene lookup returns CDR1 MNHNY and CDR2 SVGAGI (reference sequence). The length of the CDR3 is 12 residues. The CDR3: CASSYGPYEQYF. The CDR3 DNA is TGTGCCAGCAGTTACGGGCCCTACGAGCAGTACTTC.

V usage is TRBV6-1 and J usage is TRBJ1-6; TRBD1 matches at 8 bases. V trimming: 8 bases; J trimming: 9 bases; junction bases outside the gene matches: 6. This CDR3 has 13 residues. The germline V gene has CDR1 MNHNS and CDR2 SASEGT. This CDR3 is CASAGQGFSPLHF. The CDR3 DNA sequence: TGTGCCAGCGCTGGACAGGGATTTTCACCCCTCCACTTT.

The chain is built from TRBV19 and TRBJ2-2; 12 bases are a match to TRBD1. In germline, CDR1 is LNHDA, CDR2 SQIVND (reference sequence). The trim removed 5 bases at V and 6 bases at J, leaving 4 bases unmatched. CDR3 size: 15 residues. The CDR3 sequence: CASSGGQGAPGELFF. For the CDR3, the DNA is TGTGCCAGTAGTGGGGGACAGGGGGCTCCCGGGGAGCTGTTTTTT.

V usage is TRBV5-4 and J usage is TRBJ2-3; TRBD2 agrees at 8 bases. Germline V lookup: CDR1 SGHNT, CDR2 YYREEE (reference sequence). Trimming took 2 bases from V and 6 from J; bases not matched to a gene: 8. This CDR3 comprises 15 residues. The CDR3 here is CASSLTSGSWDTQYF. The CDR3 region has the DNA TGTGCCAGCAGCTTAACTAGCGGCTCGTGGGATACGCAGTATTTT.

The J gene is TRBJ2-2, the V gene TRBV7-9, with 9 bases matching TRBD1. The CDR3 extends over 16 amino acids. With V trimmed by 5 bases and J by 2 bases, 6 bases remained unmatched. CDR1 and CDR2 (germline): SEHNR, FQNEAQ (reference sequence). CDR3: CASSQQGAQNTGELFF. The CDR3 nucleotides are TGTGCCAGCAGCCAACAGGGGGCGCAAAACACCGGGGAGCTGTTTTTT.